The rows below give T cell receptor beta chains drawn from one sample of a study of T cells in Graves' hyperthyroidism and ophthalmopathy. MiXCR, run by TCRdb on the multiplex PCR reads, gives a single entry per CDR3 protein. The table shows about 840,000 distinct CDR3 sequences, with 35% to 45% occurring only once. The sample comprised blood. These receptors all come from a man aged 18 to 30 with Graves' hyperthyroidism. CDR3s include the opening cysteine and the closing phenylalanine or tryptophan. A D gene is named only where the DNA matches it firmly. A clone size is listed for some rows: how often the clone was seen (once, few, many), or a class if it is expanded.

v_call,clone_size,j_call,d_call,cdr3_length,cdr3_aa,cdr3_nt
TRBV20-1,.,TRBJ2-7,.,14,CSATPGTFIYEQYF,TGCAGTGCTACGCCCGGGACATTCATCTACGAGCAGTACTTC
TRBV10-2,many,TRBJ2-7,.,13,CASLDSELYEQYF,TGCGCCAGCTTGGACAGTGAGCTCTACGAGCAGTACTTC
TRBV12-3/TRBV12-4,few,TRBJ1-2,.,11,CASGGIYGYTF,TGTGCCAGCGGGGGGATCTATGGCTACACCTTC
TRBV19,.,TRBJ1-1,.,12,CVSSNTGTEAFF,TGTGTCTCCAGTAATACAGGAACTGAAGCTTTCTTT
TRBV10-3,.,TRBJ1-3,.,9,CATADTIYF,TGTGCCACCGCCGACACCATATATTTT
TRBV10-2,.,TRBJ2-1,.,12,CASSDNPNEQFF,TGCGCCTCCTCGGACAACCCCAATGAGCAGTTCTTC
TRBV7-3,many,TRBJ1-6,TRBD1,14,CASSWTGENSPLHF,TGTGCCAGCAGCTGGACAGGGGAGAATTCACCCCTCCACTTT
TRBV7-8,many,TRBJ1-5,.,13,CASSLEVHQPQHF,TGTGCCAGCAGCTTAGAGGTCCATCAGCCCCAGCATTTT
TRBV20-1,few,TRBJ2-7,TRBD2,15,CSASGLAGSNYEQYF,TGCAGTGCTAGCGGACTAGCGGGAAGTAACTACGAGCAGTACTTC
TRBV20-1,.,TRBJ2-2,TRBD2,16,CSASRLAGGPTGELFF,TGCAGTGCTAGCCGACTAGCGGGGGGTCCGACCGGGGAGCTGTTTTTT
TRBV9,few,TRBJ1-5,.,14,CASSGQVGEQPQHF,TGTGCCAGCAGCGGACAGGTAGGGGAGCAGCCCCAGCATTTT
TRBV29-1,many,TRBJ2-5,TRBD2,13,CSAMGLAGETQYF,TGCAGCGCTATGGGGCTAGCGGGCGAGACCCAGTACTTC
TRBV2,many,TRBJ1-5,.,12,CASQSGRQPQHF,TGTGCCAGCCAGTCAGGCAGGCAGCCCCAGCATTTT
TRBV9,few,TRBJ2-2,.,16,CASSVVGGNPTGELFF,TGTGCCAGCAGCGTAGTAGGCGGGAATCCCACCGGGGAGCTGTTTTTT
TRBV5-5,few,TRBJ1-5,TRBD1,16,CASSQTGQGGGQPQHF,TGCGCCAGCAGCCAGACCGGACAGGGGGGTGGTCAGCCCCAGCATTTT
TRBV7-2,few,TRBJ1-5,.,14,CASSPRGDNQPQHF,TGTGCCAGCAGCCCCCGGGGGGACAATCAGCCCCAGCATTTT
TRBV7-2,.,TRBJ1-3,.,14,CASSLQLGGNTIYF,TGTGCCAGCAGCTTACAGCTGGGTGGAAACACCATATATTTT
TRBV7-8,.,TRBJ2-4,.,14,CASSLAGDVNIQYF,TGTGCCAGCAGCTTAGCGGGGGATGTAAACATTCAGTACTTC
TRBV20-1,many,TRBJ2-7,.,12,CSVLGGSYEQYF,TGCAGTGTTTTGGGGGGCTCCTACGAGCAGTACTTC
TRBV7-2,few,TRBJ2-7,.,14,CASRARGASYEQYF,TGTGCCAGCAGGGCGAGAGGGGCCTCCTACGAGCAGTACTTC
TRBV20-1,.,TRBJ2-2,.,15,CSASIARLNTGELFF,TGCAGTGCTAGTATCGCTAGACTTAACACCGGGGAGCTGTTTTTT
TRBV2,.,TRBJ1-5,TRBD1,12,CASSLDRDYEHF,TGTGCCAGCAGTTTAGACAGGGACTACGAGCATTTT
TRBV5-1,.,TRBJ1-1,.,12,CASSLQGGSAFF,TGCGCCAGCAGCCTACAAGGGGGAAGTGCTTTCTTT
TRBV20-1,few,TRBJ1-5,TRBD1,17,CSLIISGTGRANQPQHF,TGCAGTCTAATTATTTCCGGGACAGGGAGAGCCAATCAGCCCCAGCATTTT
TRBV28,.,TRBJ1-5,.,13,CASAAGNNQPQHF,TGTGCCAGTGCAGCAGGCAACAATCAGCCCCAGCATTTT
TRBV28,.,TRBJ2-5,TRBD2,17,CASSLSASGRPQETQYF,TGTGCCAGCAGTTTATCAGCTAGCGGGAGGCCACAAGAGACCCAGTACTTC
TRBV11-2,few,TRBJ2-7,TRBD2,15,CASSLSTAGGQEQYF,TGTGCCAGCAGCTTGAGCACAGCGGGAGGTCAGGAGCAGTACTTC